A selection of T cell receptor beta chains follows, all from one sample in a study of T cells in Graves' hyperthyroidism and ophthalmopathy. From the multiplex PCR reads, TCRdb called clonotypes with MiXCR, one entry per CDR3 protein. The data hold around 690,000 distinct CDR3 sequences, with around 16% observed a single time. The sequenced material came from blood. All receptors come from a middle-aged man with Graves' hyperthyroidism. Both conserved end residues are part of each CDR3. The D gene is left open where the match is weak. A clone size is listed for some rows: how often the clone was seen (once, few, many), or a class if it is expanded.

cdr3_nt	cdr3_aa	j_call	v_call	clone_size	d_call
TGTGCCAGCAGCTTAGTTCGTGGGACTAGTAGCACAGGTACGCAGTATTTT	CASSLVRGTSSTGTQYF	TRBJ2-3	TRBV11-2	NA	TRBD2
TGTGCCTGGATTCCGACGGCAAACACCGGGGAGCTGTTTTTT	CAWIPTANTGELFF	TRBJ2-2	TRBV30	NA	NA
TGCGCCAGCAGCTTTAGTACCGGTGAGCAGTTCTTC	CASSFSTGEQFF	TRBJ2-1	TRBV5-1	NA	NA
TGCAGTGCTAGAGATCAGGGCACGAATTCACCCCTCCACTTT	CSARDQGTNSPLHF	TRBJ1-6	TRBV20-1	NA	NA
TGTGCCAGCAGAATACAGGGGTTGGACACTGAAGCTTTCTTT	CASRIQGLDTEAFF	TRBJ1-1	TRBV28	many	TRBD1
TGTGCCAGTAGCCCCCGAGCGGAGGTCTACGAGCAGTACTTC	CASSPRAEVYEQYF	TRBJ2-7	TRBV19	NA	NA
TGTGCCAGCAGTGACCTGGGGAGTTTAGGGTCCTACGAGCAGTACTTC	CASSDLGSLGSYEQYF	TRBJ2-7	TRBV6-1	few	NA
TGTGCCAGCAGCGAACAAGTTTCCGGGACTGAGCAGTTCTTC	CASSEQVSGTEQFF	TRBJ2-1	TRBV7-8	NA	NA
TGTGCCAGTCTCGGACAGGGATTCAGAGGCTACACCTTC	CASLGQGFRGYTF	TRBJ1-2	TRBV12-3/TRBV12-4	NA	TRBD1
TGTGCCAGCAGATATACTAGCGGGAGAAGGGGGACCCAGTACTTC	CASRYTSGRRGTQYF	TRBJ2-5	TRBV12-3/TRBV12-4	many	TRBD2
TGTGCCAGCAGTCGACAGGGGGCGAGCACAGATACGCAGTATTTT	CASSRQGASTDTQYF	TRBJ2-3	TRBV2	many	TRBD1
TGTGCCAGCGGCCCCCCTGGACTAGCGGCGAACACCGGGGAGCTGTTTTTT	CASGPPGLAANTGELFF	TRBJ2-2	TRBV19	NA	TRBD2
TGTGCCAGCAGCTTAGATAACGGGGGGCGCAGAACTGAAGCTTTCTTT	CASSLDNGGRRTEAFF	TRBJ1-1	TRBV11-2	many	NA
TGTGCCAGCAGCCGTTCCCAGGGGGGCGCTGGGGCCAACGTCCTGACTTTC	CASSRSQGGAGANVLTF	TRBJ2-6	TRBV7-9	many	NA
TGTGCCAGCAGCCAAGAAAGTCCAGGGCGAAGCATTCAGTACTTC	CASSQESPGRSIQYF	TRBJ2-4	TRBV3-1	few	NA
TGCAGCGTTGAAGGTGTCAGGGGGGTTGCCTACGAGCAGTACTTC	CSVEGVRGVAYEQYF	TRBJ2-7	TRBV29-1	many	NA
TGTGCGACGGGGGTGTACGAGCAGTACTTC	CATGVYEQYF	TRBJ2-7	TRBV6-1	many	NA
TGTGCCAGCAGTGAAGTAGCTGATACGCAGTATTTT	CASSEVADTQYF	TRBJ2-3	TRBV6-1	NA	NA
TGTGCCAGCCTGGGACTAGCGGGAGGGTCGGCCAAAAACATTCAGTACTTC	CASLGLAGGSAKNIQYF	TRBJ2-4	TRBV19	few	TRBD2
TGTGCCAGCAGTGCCTCCCACCAAAGGGACATTCAGTACTTC	CASSASHQRDIQYF	TRBJ2-4	TRBV6-2/TRBV6-3	many	NA
TGTGCCAGCAGTTTAGATCGGGGAACGAACACCGGGGAGCTGTTTTTT	CASSLDRGTNTGELFF	TRBJ2-2	TRBV12-3/TRBV12-4	many	NA
TGTGCCAGCAGCTTAGCCCCCAAAGGACCGATCAATTCACCCCTCCACTTT	CASSLAPKGPINSPLHF	TRBJ1-6	TRBV11-2	many	NA
TGTGCCAGCAGCTTCGGACTTGGGTACGAGCAGTACTTC	CASSFGLGYEQYF	TRBJ2-7	TRBV7-2	many	NA
TGTGCCAGCAGTTTTGGGGGGCTGATAGGCGAGCAGTACTTC	CASSFGGLIGEQYF	TRBJ2-7	TRBV27	many	NA
TGTGCCAGCAGTTGGTATAGCGAAGAGACCCAGTACTTC	CASSWYSEETQYF	TRBJ2-5	TRBV28	NA	NA
TGTGCCAGCAGTTTTTCACATGGGGGGAACACCGGGGAGCTGTTTTTT	CASSFSHGGNTGELFF	TRBJ2-2	TRBV12-3/TRBV12-4	NA	NA
TGTGCCAGCAGGGCTGGTGGGACGGGCGGCACCGGGGAGCTGTTTTTT	CASRAGGTGGTGELFF	TRBJ2-2	TRBV6-1	many	NA